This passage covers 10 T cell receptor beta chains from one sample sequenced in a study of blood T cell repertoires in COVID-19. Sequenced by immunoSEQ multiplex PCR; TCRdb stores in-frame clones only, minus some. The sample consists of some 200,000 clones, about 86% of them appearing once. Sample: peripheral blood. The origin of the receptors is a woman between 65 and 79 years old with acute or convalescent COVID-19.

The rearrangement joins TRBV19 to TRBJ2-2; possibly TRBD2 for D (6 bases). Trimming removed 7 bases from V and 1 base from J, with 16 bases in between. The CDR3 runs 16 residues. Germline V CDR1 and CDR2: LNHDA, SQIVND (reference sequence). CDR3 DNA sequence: TGTGCCAGTAATAGTTTGCGGGACGTGAACACCGGGGAGCTGTTTTTT. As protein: CASNSLRDVNTGELFF.

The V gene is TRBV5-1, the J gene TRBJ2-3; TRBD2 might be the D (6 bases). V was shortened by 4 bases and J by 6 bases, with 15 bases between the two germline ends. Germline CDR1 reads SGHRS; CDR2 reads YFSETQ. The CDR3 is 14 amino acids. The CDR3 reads CASSGGLAPDTQYF. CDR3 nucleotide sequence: TGCGCCAGCAGCGGGGGACTCGCCCCCGATACGCAGTATTTT.

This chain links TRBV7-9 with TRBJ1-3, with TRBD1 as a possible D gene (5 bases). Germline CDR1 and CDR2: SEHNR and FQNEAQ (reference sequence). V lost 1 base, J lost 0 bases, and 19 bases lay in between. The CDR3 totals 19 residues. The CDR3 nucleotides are TGTGCCAGCAGCTTAGGAGACAGCTTCACCTCGAGCTCTGGAAACACCATATATTTT. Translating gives CASSLGDSFTSSSGNTIYF.

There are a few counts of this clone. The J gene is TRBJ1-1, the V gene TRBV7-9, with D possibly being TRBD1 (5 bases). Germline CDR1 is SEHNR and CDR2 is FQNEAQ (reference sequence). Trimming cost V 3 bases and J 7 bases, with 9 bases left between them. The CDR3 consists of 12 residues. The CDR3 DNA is TGTGCCAGCAGCTTCGGGGGAAGTGAAGCTTTCTTT. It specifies CASSFGGSEAFF. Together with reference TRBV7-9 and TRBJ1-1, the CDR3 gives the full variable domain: DTGVSQNPRHKITKRGQNVTFRCDPISEHNRLYWYRQTLGQGPEFLTYFQNEAQLEKSRLLSDRFSAERPKGSFSTLEIQRTEQGDSAMYLCASSFGGSEAFFGQGTRLTVV.

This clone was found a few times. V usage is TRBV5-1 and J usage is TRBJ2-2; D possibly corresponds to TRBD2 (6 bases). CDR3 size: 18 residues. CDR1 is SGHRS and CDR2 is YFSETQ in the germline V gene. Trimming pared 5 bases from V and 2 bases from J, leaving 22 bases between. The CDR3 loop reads CASRQTGLSPKNTGELFF. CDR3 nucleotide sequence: TGCGCCAGCAGGCAAACGGGACTTTCTCCTAAAAACACCGGGGAGCTGTTTTTT.

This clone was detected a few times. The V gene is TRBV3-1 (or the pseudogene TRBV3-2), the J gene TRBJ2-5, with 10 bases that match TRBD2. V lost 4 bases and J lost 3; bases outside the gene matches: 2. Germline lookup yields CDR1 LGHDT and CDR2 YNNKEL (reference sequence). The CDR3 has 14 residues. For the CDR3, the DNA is TGTGCCAGCAGCCTTAGCGGGGGGAAAGAGACCCAGTACTTC. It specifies CASSLSGGKETQYF.

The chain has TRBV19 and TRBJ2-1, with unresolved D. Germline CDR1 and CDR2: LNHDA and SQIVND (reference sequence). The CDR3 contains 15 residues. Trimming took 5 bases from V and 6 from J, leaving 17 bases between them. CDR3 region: CASSSGPSPPNEQFF. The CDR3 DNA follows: TGTGCCAGTAGTTCAGGCCCGTCCCCGCCCAATGAGCAGTTCTTC.

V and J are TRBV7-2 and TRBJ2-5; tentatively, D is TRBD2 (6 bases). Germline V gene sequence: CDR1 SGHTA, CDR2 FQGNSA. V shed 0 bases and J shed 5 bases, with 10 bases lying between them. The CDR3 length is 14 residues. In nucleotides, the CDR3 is TGTGCCAGCAGCTTAGCCGGGAGTCTGGAGACCCAGTACTTC. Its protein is CASSLAGSLETQYF.

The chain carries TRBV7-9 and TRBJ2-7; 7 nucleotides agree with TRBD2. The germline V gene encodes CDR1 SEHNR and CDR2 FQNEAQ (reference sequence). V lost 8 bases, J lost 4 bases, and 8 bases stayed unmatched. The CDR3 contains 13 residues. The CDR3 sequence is CASVLERDYEQYF. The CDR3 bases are TGTGCCAGCGTTCTCGAGCGGGATTACGAGCAGTACTTC. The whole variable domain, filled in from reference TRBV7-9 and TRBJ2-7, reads DTGVSQNPRHKITKRGQNVTFRCDPISEHNRLYWYRQTLGQGPEFLTYFQNEAQLEKSRLLSDRFSAERPKGSFSTLEIQRTEQGDSAMYLCASVLERDYEQYFGPGTRLTVT.

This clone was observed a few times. CDR3 sequence reads: CASSFRGGEAFF. CDR3 sequence (DNA): TGTGCCAGCAGTTTCCGGGGGGGGGAAGCTTTCTTT. The chain carries TRBV6-5 and TRBJ1-1; a weak D match, TRBD1 (5 bases). Between the trimmed V and J ends, which lost 4 bases and 8 bases, there was a span of 11 bases. Germline V gene data show CDR1 as MNHEY and CDR2 as SVGAGI. CDR3 length: 12 amino acids.